These T cell receptor beta chains were read from a single sample in a study of blood T cell repertoires in COVID-19. Method: immunoSEQ multiplex PCR; TCRdb's copy keeps in-frame clones and lacks some. The data show 200,000 to 250,000 clones, with about 82% seen just once and more than 2% held by the top ten. Sequenced: peripheral blood. The receptors derive from a woman in her seventies with COVID-19, enrolled during active disease. The CDR3 runs from the conserved cysteine through the conserved F or W. The order of the fields is V gene, D gene, J gene, clone size, CDR3 DNA, CDR3 protein. D genes are given only for firm matches. Where a row states a size, it is once, few, many or the class of an expanded clone; other rows omit it.

TRBV6-5	.	TRBJ2-7	.	TGTGCCAGCAGCAGCGGAACCTACGAGCAGTACTTC	CASSSGTYEQYF
TRBV18	TRBD2	TRBJ2-1	.	TGTGCCAGCTCACCCGGACTAGCGGGAGCGTACAATGAGCAGTTCTTC	CASSPGLAGAYNEQFF
TRBV19	TRBD2	TRBJ2-1	.	TGTGCCAGTAGTGTACTAGCGGGAGGGCCCTCCTACAATGAGCAGTTCTTC	CASSVLAGGPSYNEQFF
TRBV29-1	.	TRBJ2-3	.	TGCAGCGTTGAGCAGGCGAGCACAGATACGCAGTATTTT	CSVEQASTDTQYF
TRBV7-2	TRBD1	TRBJ2-1	.	TGTGCCAGCAGCTTAGTAACAGGGGGTTCGGCTGAGCAGTTCTTC	CASSLVTGGSAEQFF
TRBV24-1	.	TRBJ2-5	.	TGTGCCACCAGCGCAGGGTTTTCGGAGACCCAGTACTTC	CATSAGFSETQYF
TRBV5-6	.	TRBJ1-5	few	TGTGCCAGCAGCCTACGGGGTACGAGCAATCAGCCCCAGCATTTT	CASSLRGTSNQPQHF
TRBV19	TRBD1	TRBJ1-6	.	TGTGCCAGTAGTGTCCGGACAGGGACTCATTCACCCCTCCACTTT	CASSVRTGTHSPLHF
TRBV12-2	.	TRBJ1-1	.	TGTGCAAGTCGCTTATCCCGACACACGCGCCACACTGAAGCTTTCTTT	CASRLSRHTRHTEAFF
TRBV5-1	TRBD1	TRBJ2-7	few	TGCGCCAGCAGCCGCGACAGGGGAGGTTCCGAGCAGTACTTC	CASSRDRGGSEQYF
TRBV6-5	.	TRBJ2-3	.	TGTGCCAGCAGCAGGGAGGCAGATACGCAGTATTTT	CASSREADTQYF
TRBV25-1	TRBD1	TRBJ1-2	.	TGTGCCAGCAGTGACAACTCCGGGACAGGATACTATGGCTACACCTTC	CASSDNSGTGYYGYTF
TRBV6-2/TRBV6-3	TRBD2	TRBJ2-1	.	TGTGCCAGCAGTGGGACTAGCGCGTACAATGAGCAGTTCTTC	CASSGTSAYNEQFF
TRBV24-1	TRBD1	TRBJ2-1	.	TGTGCCACCAGTGGTCCCCTGGGACAGGGAGGCGATGAGCAGTTCTTC	CATSGPLGQGGDEQFF
TRBV5-1	TRBD1	TRBJ1-5	.	TGCGCCAGCAGCTTGGAGGGGGCTGGCAATCAGCCCCAGCATTTT	CASSLEGAGNQPQHF
TRBV3-1/TRBV3-2	TRBD1	TRBJ2-3	.	TGTGCCAGCAGCCCTCGGACAGGGCTAAATACGCAGTATTTT	CASSPRTGLNTQYF
TRBV6-5	.	TRBJ1-2	.	TGTGCCAGCAGTTTTGGACAGTCCTATGGCTACACCTTC	CASSFGQSYGYTF
TRBV18	TRBD1	TRBJ2-3	.	TGTGCCAGCTCACCTTCAGGGACAGGGGCCACAGATACGCAGTATTTT	CASSPSGTGATDTQYF
TRBV6-6	TRBD2	TRBJ2-7	.	TGTGCCAGCACTCGAGCGGGAACGAACTACGAGCAGTACTTC	CASTRAGTNYEQYF
TRBV5-1	TRBD2	TRBJ2-1	.	TGCGCCAGCAGCTTGGGGCTAGCGGGAAGGGGTGAGCAGTTCTTC	CASSLGLAGRGEQFF
TRBV29-1	.	TRBJ2-1	.	TGCAGCGTCGAACCACCTGACACGACAGTTTACAATGAGCAGTTCTTC	CSVEPPDTTVYNEQFF
TRBV19	TRBD2	TRBJ2-1	.	TGTGCCAGTAGTAGGCTAGCGGGGAGTACCGATGAGCAGTTCTTC	CASSRLAGSTDEQFF
TRBV5-4	TRBD2	TRBJ2-3	once	TGTGCCAGCAGCCCTAGCGGGAGGCCAGATACGCAGTATTTT	CASSPSGRPDTQYF
TRBV5-4	TRBD1	TRBJ1-1	once	TGTGCCAGCAGCTTATTCTCTTTCACCGGGACAGGGGGCCGTGAAGCTTTCTTT	CASSLFSFTGTGGREAFF
TRBV4-3	TRBD1	TRBJ1-2	.	TGCGCCAGCAGCCAAGAAGGTGTGGGACAGGGGATCTATGGCTACACCTTC	CASSQEGVGQGIYGYTF
TRBV4-1	.	TRBJ2-3	.	TGCGCCAGCAGCCAAGTCCTAGTTCCAGATACGCAGTATTTT	CASSQVLVPDTQYF
TRBV3-1/TRBV3-2	.	TRBJ1-2	.	TGTGCCAGCCGGCGACAGGATAAATTGGACAGCTATGGCTACACCTTC	CASRRQDKLDSYGYTF
TRBV25-1	TRBD1	TRBJ2-5	once	TGTGCCAGCAGTGACTACGGGAGACAGGGGCCGTTCCAAGAGACCCAGTACTTC	CASSDYGRQGPFQETQYF
TRBV5-4	TRBD1	TRBJ1-2	.	TGTGCCAGCAGCCCGAGGACAGGCGACCCCCAGGGCTACACCTTC	CASSPRTGDPQGYTF
TRBV6-2/TRBV6-3	TRBD1	TRBJ1-1	.	TGTGCCAGCAGTTACTTTCACAGGGGGTTCACTGAAGCTTTCTTT	CASSYFHRGFTEAFF
TRBV9	.	TRBJ1-6	once	TGTGCCAGCAGCCGAGGGGGGAGGGAATCCTATAATTCACCCCTCCACTTT	CASSRGGRESYNSPLHF
TRBV6-5	TRBD1	TRBJ1-2	.	TGTGCCAGCAGCACACAGGGGAACTATGGCTACACCTTC	CASSTQGNYGYTF
TRBV2	TRBD1	TRBJ1-2	once	TGTGCCAGCAGTGTTAGACAGGGCCTGTCAGATGGCTACACCTTC	CASSVRQGLSDGYTF
TRBV6-2/TRBV6-3	TRBD2	TRBJ2-3	.	TGTGCCAGCACCCCTAGCGGGACCACAGATACGCAGTATTTT	CASTPSGTTDTQYF
TRBV11-3	.	TRBJ2-3	.	TGTGCCAGCAGCTTGGGACTCGACACAGATACGCAGTATTTT	CASSLGLDTDTQYF
TRBV7-2	TRBD1	TRBJ1-1	.	TGTGCCAGCAGCTCTCAAGTGACAGGGACTGAAGCTTTCTTT	CASSSQVTGTEAFF
TRBV29-1	TRBD1	TRBJ1-3	.	TGCAGCGTTGGTACAGGGGCCTCTGGAAACACCATATATTTT	CSVGTGASGNTIYF
TRBV11-3	.	TRBJ1-1	.	TGTGCCAGCAGCTCTAGATTACGAGTCACTGAAGCTTTCTTT	CASSSRLRVTEAFF
TRBV12-3/TRBV12-4	.	TRBJ1-5	.	TGTGCCAGCAGTTTAGGCGAGTATCAGCCCCAGCATTTT	CASSLGEYQPQHF
TRBV5-6	TRBD2	TRBJ2-2	.	TGTGCCAGCAGCGCGGGGGTGGTTATCACCGGGGAGCTGTTTTTT	CASSAGVVITGELFF